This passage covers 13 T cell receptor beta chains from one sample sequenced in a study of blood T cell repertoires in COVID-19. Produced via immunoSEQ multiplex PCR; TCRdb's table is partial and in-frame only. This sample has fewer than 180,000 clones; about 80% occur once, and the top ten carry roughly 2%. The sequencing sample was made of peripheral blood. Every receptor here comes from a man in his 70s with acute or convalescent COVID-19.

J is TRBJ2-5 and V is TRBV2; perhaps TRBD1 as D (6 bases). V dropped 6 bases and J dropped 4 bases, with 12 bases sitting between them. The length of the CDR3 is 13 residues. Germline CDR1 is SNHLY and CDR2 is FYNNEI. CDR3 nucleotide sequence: TGTGCCAGCAGCACAGGGAAGGGAGAGACCCAGTACTTC. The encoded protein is CASSTGKGETQYF.

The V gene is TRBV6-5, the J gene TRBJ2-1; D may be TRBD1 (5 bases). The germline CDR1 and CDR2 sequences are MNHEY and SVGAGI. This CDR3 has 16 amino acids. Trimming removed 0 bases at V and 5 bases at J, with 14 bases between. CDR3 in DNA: TGTGCCAGCAGTTACTCTTCCAGGGCTCGACACAATGAGCAGTTCTTC. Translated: CASSYSSRARHNEQFF.

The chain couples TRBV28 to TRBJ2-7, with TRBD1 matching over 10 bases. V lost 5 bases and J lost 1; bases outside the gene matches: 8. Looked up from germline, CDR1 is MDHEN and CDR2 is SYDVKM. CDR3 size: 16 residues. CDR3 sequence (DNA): TGTGCCAGCAGTCCTCCGGGACAGGGGTTTTCCTACGAGCAGTACTTC. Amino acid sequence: CASSPPGQGFSYEQYF.

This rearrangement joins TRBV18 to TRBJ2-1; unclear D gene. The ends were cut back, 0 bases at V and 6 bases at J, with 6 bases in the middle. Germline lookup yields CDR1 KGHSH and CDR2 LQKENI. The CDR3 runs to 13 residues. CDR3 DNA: TGTGCCAGCTCACCACCTAGCAGCAATGAGCAGTTCTTC. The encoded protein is CASSPPSSNEQFF.

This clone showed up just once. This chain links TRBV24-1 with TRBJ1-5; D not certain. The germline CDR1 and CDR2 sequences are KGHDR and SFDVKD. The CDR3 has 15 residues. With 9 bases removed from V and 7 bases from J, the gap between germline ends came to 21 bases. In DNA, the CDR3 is TGTGCCACCTCCGCCGGACCCGGACTCCTACAGCCCCAGCATTTT. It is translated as CATSAGPGLLQPQHF.

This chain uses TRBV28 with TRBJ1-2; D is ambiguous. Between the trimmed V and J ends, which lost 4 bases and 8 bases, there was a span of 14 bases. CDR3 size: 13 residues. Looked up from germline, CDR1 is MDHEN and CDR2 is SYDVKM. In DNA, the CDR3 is TGTGCCAGCAGTTCTGCCTATGGGAGCGGCTACACCTTC. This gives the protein CASSSAYGSGYTF.

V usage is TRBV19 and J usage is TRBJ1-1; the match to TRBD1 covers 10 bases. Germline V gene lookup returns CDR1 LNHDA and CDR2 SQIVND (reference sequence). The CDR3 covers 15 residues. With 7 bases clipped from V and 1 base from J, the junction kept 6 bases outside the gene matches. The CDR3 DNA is TGTGCCAGTAATCCGGGACAGGGGTGGAACACTGAAGCTTTCTTT. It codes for CASNPGQGWNTEAFF.

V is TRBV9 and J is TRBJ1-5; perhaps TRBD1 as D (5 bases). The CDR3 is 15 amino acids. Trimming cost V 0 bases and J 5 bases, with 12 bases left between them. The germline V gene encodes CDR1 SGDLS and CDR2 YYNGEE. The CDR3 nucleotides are TGTGCCAGCAGCGTAGGTCCAGGGATTGATCAGCCCCAGCATTTT. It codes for CASSVGPGIDQPQHF.

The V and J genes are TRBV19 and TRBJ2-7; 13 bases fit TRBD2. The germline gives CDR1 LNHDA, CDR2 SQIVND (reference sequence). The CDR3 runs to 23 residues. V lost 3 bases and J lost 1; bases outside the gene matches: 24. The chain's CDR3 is CASSIEFGLAGVGGLGRSYEQYF. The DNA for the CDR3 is TGTGCCAGTAGTATTGAATTTGGACTAGCGGGAGTGGGGGGACTCGGCCGGTCCTACGAGCAGTACTTC.

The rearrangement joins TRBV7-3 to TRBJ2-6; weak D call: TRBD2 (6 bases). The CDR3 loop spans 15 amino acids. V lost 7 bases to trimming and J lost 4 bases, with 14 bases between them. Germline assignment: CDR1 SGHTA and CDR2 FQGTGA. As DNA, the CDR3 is TGTGCCAGCACCCGGGGGTCCGCAGGGGCCAACGTCCTGACTTTC. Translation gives CASTRGSAGANVLTF.

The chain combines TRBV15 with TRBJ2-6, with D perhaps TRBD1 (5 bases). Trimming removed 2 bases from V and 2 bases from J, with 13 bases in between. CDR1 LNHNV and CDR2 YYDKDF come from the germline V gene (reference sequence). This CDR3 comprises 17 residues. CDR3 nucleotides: TGTGCCACCAGCAGATCACAGGTGACGGCTGGGGCCAACGTCCTGACTTTC. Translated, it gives CATSRSQVTAGANVLTF.

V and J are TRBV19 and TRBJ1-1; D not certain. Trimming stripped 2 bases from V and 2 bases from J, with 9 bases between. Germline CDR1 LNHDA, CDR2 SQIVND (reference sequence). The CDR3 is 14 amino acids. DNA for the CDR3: TGTGCCAGTAGTATACGGGTAGGAAACACTGAAGCTTTCTTT. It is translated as CASSIRVGNTEAFF.

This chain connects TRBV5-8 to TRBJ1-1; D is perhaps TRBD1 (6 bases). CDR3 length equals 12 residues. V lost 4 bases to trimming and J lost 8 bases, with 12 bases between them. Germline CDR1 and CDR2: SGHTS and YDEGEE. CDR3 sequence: CASSGTGQEAFF. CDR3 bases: TGTGCCAGCAGCGGCACGGGACAAGAAGCTTTCTTT.